Reported below is one TCR beta chain. Antigen: not known. This sample is part of a study of OX40 agonist ivuxolimab in advanced cancers. Findings and caveats of the study: Clonal expansion in partial responders at 0.1-3.0 mg/kg ranked among the lowest. In the 0.1 to 3.0 mg/kg range, CD4+ and CD8+ blood T cells had expanded clonally by week 6.

Germline V gene data show CDR1 as SGHDT and CDR2 as YYEEEE. The ends were cut back, 4 bases at V and 1 base at J, with 5 bases in the middle. This CDR3 region has 12 residues. This table comes from immunoSEQ multiplex PCR, and its TCRdb copy is limited to in-frame clones, with some not included. The sample includes about 100,000 clones, 89% of them seen just once. The V call is TRBV5-6, the J call TRBJ2-5; no clear D gene. Sequences were derived from CD4+ or CD8+ T cells sorted from blood, sampled in a trial of the OX40 agonist ivuxolimab. The receptor was isolated from an adult with an advanced solid tumor such as melanoma, head and neck, liver or kidney cancer. The CDR3, as DNA: TGTGCCAGCAGCAGGACCCAAGAGACCCAGTACTTC. Translating it yields CASSRTQETQYF.